The present entry profiles one T cell receptor (beta chain) with its context. No antigen is known for it. This entry is derived from a study of cytomegalovirus exposure and HLA in healthy donors. Study findings and constraints: The majority of CMV-associated TCR beta chains were reported as apparently HLA-restricted in a later analysis. Most of the TCR beta V segments (in an earlier analysis) were productive either about 87% or about 30% of the time. Sequencing depth across donors, presence/absence analyses assumed, was roughly uniform.

A multiplex PCR was run with 60 Vbeta primers and 13 Jbeta primers. Sequencing was performed with immunoSEQ multiplex PCR; in TCRdb, only in-frame clones are kept and a portion is missing. The repertoire holds about 150,000 clones, over 60% seen once, with roughly 4% in the top ten. This sequence was found in a woman aged 40 to 50 in good health and CMV-seronegative. The sample taken for sequencing was PBMCs.

CDR3 sequence (DNA): TGTGCCAGCAGCCCTACCGGGGGTAGCTCCTACGAGCAGTACTTC. It specifies CASSPTGGSSYEQYF. The chain couples TRBV5-4 to TRBJ2-7, with a weak D call TRBD2 (6 bases). V was cut by 4 bases and J by 0 bases, with 14 bases left in between. CDR3 length: 15 amino acids. The germline V gene encodes CDR1 SGHNT and CDR2 YYREEE (reference sequence).